This T cell receptor beta chain emerged from a study of T cell changes during pregnancy in multiple sclerosis. The assay was immunoSEQ multiplex PCR, and TCRdb's table has in-frame clones only and misses some. The table includes about 22,000 clones, 91% detected once. With 3 bases clipped from V and 0 bases from J, the junction kept 2 bases outside the gene matches. The CDR3 spans 15 residues. CDR1 is SGDLS, CDR2 YYNGEE, per germline. Sequencing used CD4+ T cells from peripheral blood mononuclear cells, obtained in the third trimester of pregnancy. The chain employs TRBV9 and TRBJ2-1; 8 nucleotides match TRBD2. This clonotype was sampled from a female donor in good health, enrolled as a control in a pregnancy study. This CDR3 reads CASSGGTSSYNEQFF. CDR3 nucleotides: TGTGCCAGCAGCGGTGGGACTAGCTCCTACAATGAGCAGTTCTTC. Combining the CDR3 with reference TRBV9 and TRBJ2-1 gives the whole variable domain DSGVTQTPKHLITATGQRVTLRCSPRSGDLSVYWYQQSLDQGLQFLIQYYNGEERAKGNILERFSAQQFPDLHSELNLSSLELGDSALYFCASSGGTSSYNEQFFGPGTRLTVL.